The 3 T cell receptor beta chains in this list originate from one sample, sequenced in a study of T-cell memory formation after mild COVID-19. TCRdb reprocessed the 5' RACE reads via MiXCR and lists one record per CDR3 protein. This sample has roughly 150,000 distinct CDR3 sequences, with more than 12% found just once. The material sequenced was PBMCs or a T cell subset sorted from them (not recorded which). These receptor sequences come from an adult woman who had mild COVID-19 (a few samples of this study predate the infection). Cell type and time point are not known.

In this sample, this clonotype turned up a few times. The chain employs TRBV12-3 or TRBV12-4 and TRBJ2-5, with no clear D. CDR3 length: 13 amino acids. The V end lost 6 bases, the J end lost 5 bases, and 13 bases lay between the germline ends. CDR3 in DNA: TGTGCCAGCAGCAAGGACCCGTGGGAGACCCAGTACTTC. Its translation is CASSKDPWETQYF.

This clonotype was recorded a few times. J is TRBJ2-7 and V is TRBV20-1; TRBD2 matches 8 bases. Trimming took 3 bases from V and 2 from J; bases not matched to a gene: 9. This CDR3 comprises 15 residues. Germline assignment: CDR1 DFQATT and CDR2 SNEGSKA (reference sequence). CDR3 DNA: TGCAGTGCTAGCCCGGGACTAGTTCCCCCCTACGAGCAGTACTTC. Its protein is CSASPGLVPPYEQYF.

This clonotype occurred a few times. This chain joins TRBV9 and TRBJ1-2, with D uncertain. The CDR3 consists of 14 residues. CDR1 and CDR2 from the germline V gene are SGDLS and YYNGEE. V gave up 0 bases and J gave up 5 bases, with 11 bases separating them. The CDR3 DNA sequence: TGTGCCAGCAGCGTAGCTTTAGTTGGGTATGGCTACACCTTC. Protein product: CASSVALVGYGYTF. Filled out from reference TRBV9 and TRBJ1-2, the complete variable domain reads DSGVTQTPKHLITATGQRVTLRCSPRSGDLSVYWYQQSLDQGLQFLIQYYNGEERAKGNILERFSAQQFPDLHSELNLSSLELGDSALYFCASSVALVGYGYTFGSGTRLTVV.